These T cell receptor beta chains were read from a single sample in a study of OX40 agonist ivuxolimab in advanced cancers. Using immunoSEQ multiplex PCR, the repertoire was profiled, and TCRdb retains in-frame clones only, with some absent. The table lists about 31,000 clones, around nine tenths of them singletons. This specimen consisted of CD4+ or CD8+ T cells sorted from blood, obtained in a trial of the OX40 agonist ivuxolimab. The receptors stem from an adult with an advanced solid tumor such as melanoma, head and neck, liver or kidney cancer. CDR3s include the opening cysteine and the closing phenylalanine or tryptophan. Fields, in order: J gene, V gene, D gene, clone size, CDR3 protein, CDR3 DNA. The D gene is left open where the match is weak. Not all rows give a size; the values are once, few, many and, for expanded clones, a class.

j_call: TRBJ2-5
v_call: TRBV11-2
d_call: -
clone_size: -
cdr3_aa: CASSPNLRQGGQRETQYF
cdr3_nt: TGTGCCAGCAGTCCCAACCTTCGACAGGGAGGACAAAGAGAGACCCAGTACTTC

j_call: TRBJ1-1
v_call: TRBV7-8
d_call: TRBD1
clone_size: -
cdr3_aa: CASSPRGATEAFF
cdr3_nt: TGTGCCAGCAGCCCCAGGGGGGCCACTGAAGCTTTCTTT

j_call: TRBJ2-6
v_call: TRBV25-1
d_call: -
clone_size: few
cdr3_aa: CASSDQGRASGANVLTF
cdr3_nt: TGTGCCAGCAGTGACCAGGGCAGGGCATCTGGGGCCAACGTCCTGACTTTC

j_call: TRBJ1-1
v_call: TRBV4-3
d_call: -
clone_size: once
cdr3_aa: CASSQEGTAYTEAFF
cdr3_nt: TGCGCCAGCAGCCAAGAGGGGACGGCTTACACTGAAGCTTTCTTT

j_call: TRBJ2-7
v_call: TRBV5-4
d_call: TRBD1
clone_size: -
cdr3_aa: CASSSDRGEQYF
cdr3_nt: TGTGCCAGCAGCTCGGACAGGGGCGAGCAGTACTTC

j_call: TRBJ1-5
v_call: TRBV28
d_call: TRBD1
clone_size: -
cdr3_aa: CASRQLTGNSNQPQHF
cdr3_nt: TGTGCCAGCAGGCAGCTGACAGGGAATAGCAATCAGCCCCAGCATTTT

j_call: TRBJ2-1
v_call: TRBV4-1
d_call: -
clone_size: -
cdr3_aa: CASSQDRQGEQFF
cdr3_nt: TGCGCCAGCAGCCAAGATAGGCAGGGAGAACAGTTCTTC

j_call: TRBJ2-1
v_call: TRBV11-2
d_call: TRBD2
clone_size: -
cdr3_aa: CASSLVLEGSSGRYEQFF
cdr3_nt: TGTGCCAGCAGCTTAGTCTTAGAGGGGAGTAGCGGGAGATATGAGCAGTTCTTC

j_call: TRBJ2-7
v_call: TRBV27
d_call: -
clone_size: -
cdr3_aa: CASSPEGRRAHEQYF
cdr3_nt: TGTGCCAGCTCGCCAGAAGGTAGGAGGGCCCACGAGCAGTACTTC

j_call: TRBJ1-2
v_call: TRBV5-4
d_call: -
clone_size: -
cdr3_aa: CASSYSWGRSDKRGYTF
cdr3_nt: TGTGCCAGCAGCTATTCTTGGGGTAGGAGTGACAAGCGTGGCTATACCTTC

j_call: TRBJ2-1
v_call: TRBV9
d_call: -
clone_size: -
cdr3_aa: CASSVQGYNEQFF
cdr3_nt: TGTGCCAGCAGCGTTCAGGGCTACAATGAGCAGTTCTTC

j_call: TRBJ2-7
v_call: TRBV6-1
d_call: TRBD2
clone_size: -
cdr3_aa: CASRLAGGAYEQYF
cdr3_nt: TGTGCCAGCAGGCTAGCGGGGGGCGCCTACGAGCAGTACTTC

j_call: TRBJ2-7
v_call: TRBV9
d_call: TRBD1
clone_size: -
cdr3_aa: CASSVQDRFYEQYF
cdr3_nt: TGTGCCAGCAGCGTACAGGACAGGTTCTACGAGCAGTACTTC

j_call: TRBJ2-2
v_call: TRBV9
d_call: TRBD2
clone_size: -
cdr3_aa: CASSGLAGGSGELFF
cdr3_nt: TGTGCCAGCAGTGGACTAGCGGGAGGGAGCGGGGAGCTGTTTTTT